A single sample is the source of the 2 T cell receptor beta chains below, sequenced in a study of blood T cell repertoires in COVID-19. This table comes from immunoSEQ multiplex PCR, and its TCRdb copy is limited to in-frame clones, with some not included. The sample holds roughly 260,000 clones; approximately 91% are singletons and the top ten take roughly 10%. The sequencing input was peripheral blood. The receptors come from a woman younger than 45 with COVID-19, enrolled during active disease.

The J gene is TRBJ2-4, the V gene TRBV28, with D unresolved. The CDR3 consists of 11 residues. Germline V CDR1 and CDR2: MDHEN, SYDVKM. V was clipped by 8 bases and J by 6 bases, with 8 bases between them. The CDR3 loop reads CASGETNIQYF. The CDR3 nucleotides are TGTGCCAGCGGAGAGACAAACATTCAGTACTTC.

CDR3 residues: CASSLFQGSYNEQFF. DNA for the CDR3: TGTGCCAGCAGTTTATTCCAGGGATCCTACAATGAGCAGTTCTTC. The genes are TRBV27 and TRBJ2-1; D possibly corresponds to TRBD1 (5 bases). This CDR3 has 15 residues. V lost 1 base and J 1 base, leaving 8 bases between the germline ends. Germline CDR1 reads MNHEY; CDR2 reads SMNVEV (reference sequence).